This T cell receptor beta chain was recorded in a study of molecular identifiers for immune sequencing clone quantification (dated by TCRdb to about 2018). Looking at the study overall: For a replicate experiment, RNA from approximately 20,000 or 100,000 naive CD8 T cells was divided into five aliquots, and four of the five aliquots were sequenced. This methods study used CD8 T cells to benchmark TCR RNA copy counting and molecular-identifier clustering-based TCR repertoire sequencing (MIDCIRS).

General conclusions and limits of the study: Spiked-in Jurkat TCR RNA equivalent to a single cell was reported to be detectable even among one million naive CD8 T cells. In CMV-specific effector cells, clones with more than 20 RNA copies accounted for over 97% of molecules, whereas in naive cells such clones accounted for under 1%. When barcode sub-clustering was left out, chimeric consensus sequences inflated TCR diversity, with chimeras reaching as high as 47%. The naive libraries included spiked-in Jurkat TCR RNA (about 11 copies' worth), and this RNA is not part of the donor repertoire. Identical TCR molecules sharing a barcode could cause highly expanded clone sizes to be underestimated. Modeling indicated around 3 TCR RNA copies recovered per cell, compared with about 10 by digital PCR, which implies a capture efficiency of 25% to 35%.

Library method: PCR. Instrument on record: NextSeq 500. Bulk TCR libraries were generated as previously described, with the TCR primers listed in Table S5 used. Purification of total RNA was performed with the Qiagen AllPrep DNA/RNA kit. Before analysis, reads from multiple sequencing runs of one library were combined. Per the authors' processing: Only reads with exact TCR constant sequence were kept, trimmed to 150 nt, and grouped by their 12-nt molecular barcodes. Within each barcode group, reads were sub-clustered at a 15% Levenshtein threshold, and quality-weighted consensus sequences were built per RNA molecule. Non-functional sequences were removed, as were lower-count sequences one edit away from another. Based on a fit of two negative binomial distributions, barcode sub-clusters having less than 20% of the maximum read count were discarded. TCRdb redid the processing of the public reads, applying fastp at Q25 and MiXCR, and retained in-frame beta chains. Records with the same CDR3 protein are collapsed into one entry carrying the most frequent genes and DNA. The V and J calls, along with clone size, are taken from TCRdb and not from the paper's own processing. The sample data list hundreds of thousands of distinct CDR3 sequences, and around 25% of these were observed just once. The top ten clonotypes cover about 0.73% of the sample.

This clonotype has more than one count but fewer than ten. There is no known antigen for this receptor. No base-level quality is on record; no much larger clone is a single base apart. Libraries of naive CD8 T cells were built from 20,000 to 1,000,000 sorted cells, with 10%, 30% or 50% of the purified RNA used. On a BD FACSAria II, naive CD8 T cells were FACS-sorted as CD8+CD4-CCR7+CD45RA+ and collected into RLT Plus buffer. Nine to eleven TCR copies' worth of Jurkat RNA were spiked into roughly 19,000-1,000,000 naive CD8 T cell samples to test detection sensitivity. Enrichment of CD8 T cells was performed with RosetteSep CD8+ T Cell Enrichment Cocktail and Ficoll-Paque, after which ACK red cell lysis was carried out. The sequence was collected from a human donor in good health. Some libraries in this study had Jurkat cell RNA spiked in. Sequencing used naive CD8+ T cells from blood, with Jurkat cell RNA spiked in. What the cell subset or site label conveys for this sample: FACS-sorted CD8+CD4-CCR7+CD45RA+ naive T cells.

This receptor has the CDR3 CASSPKLGYEQYF. The nucleotide sequence is given as TGTGCCAGCAGTCCAAAGTTGGGTTACGAGCAGTACTTC. Rearrangement joined TRBV13 to TRBJ2-7; a confident D gene designation cannot be given. From a lookup of the germline V gene (reference sequence), CDR1 and CDR2 are PRHDT and FYEKMQ. V and J lose 6 bases and 4 bases, and a span of 13 bases separates them. The CDR3 measures 13 amino acids from cysteine to phenylalanine. Only the CDR3 region is kept as DNA, spanning 39 bases read in frame from base 1.